This TCR beta chain was documented in a study of blood T cell repertoires in COVID-19. V was pared by 6 bases and J by 7 bases, with 11 bases of the junction left unmatched. CDR3 size: 14 residues. Germline CDR1 reads MNHEY; CDR2 reads SVGAGI. As handled by the study authors: Reference gene primer amplification gave nucleated cell count estimates. Libraries were prepared by immunoSEQ multiplex PCR; TCRdb keeps only in-frame clonotypes and omits some of them. V and J calls plus clone size are reproduced from that table; the DNA served to infer D and trimming. The data contain about 390,000 clones, around 87% of them seen just once; the ten biggest clones take up approximately 2.4%.

This chain joins TRBV6-5 and TRBJ1-2; 7 positions match TRBD1. The sample taken for sequencing was peripheral blood. The receptor was derived from a woman in her sixties with COVID-19, enrolled during active disease. The CDR3 sequence: CASRDTGEKGGYTF. The CDR3, as DNA: TGTGCCAGCAGGGATACAGGGGAAAAAGGTGGCTACACCTTC.